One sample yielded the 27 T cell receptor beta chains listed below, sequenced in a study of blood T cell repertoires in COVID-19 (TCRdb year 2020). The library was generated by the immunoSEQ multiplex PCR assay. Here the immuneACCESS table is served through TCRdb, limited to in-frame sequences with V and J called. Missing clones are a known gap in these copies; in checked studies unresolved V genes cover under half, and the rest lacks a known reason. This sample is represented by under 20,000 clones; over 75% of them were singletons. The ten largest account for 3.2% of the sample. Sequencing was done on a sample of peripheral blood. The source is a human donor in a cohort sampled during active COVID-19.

The DNA of the CDR3 is TGTGCCTGGAGTGTGGGGGGGCATGCTTTCTTT. Translating gives CAWSVGGHAFF. This rearrangement joins TRBV30 to TRBJ1-1; tentative D call: TRBD1 (6 bases). The germline gives CDR1 GTSNPN, CDR2 SVGIG (reference sequence). The CDR3 contains 11 residues. Trimming stripped 0 bases from V and 11 bases from J, with 10 bases between. The complete variable domain, with remaining parts taken from reference TRBV30 and TRBJ1-1, reads SQTIHQWPATLVQPVGSPLSLECTVEGTSNPNLYWYRQAAGRGLQLLFYSVGIGQISSEVPQNLSASRPQDRQFILSSKKLLLSDSGFYLCAWSVGGHAFFGQGTRLTVV.

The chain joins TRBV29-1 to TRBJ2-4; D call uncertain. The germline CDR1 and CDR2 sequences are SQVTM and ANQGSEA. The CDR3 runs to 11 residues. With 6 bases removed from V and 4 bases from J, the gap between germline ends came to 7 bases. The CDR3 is CSVVRKNIQYF. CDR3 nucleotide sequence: TGCAGCGTCGTCAGGAAAAACATTCAGTACTTC.

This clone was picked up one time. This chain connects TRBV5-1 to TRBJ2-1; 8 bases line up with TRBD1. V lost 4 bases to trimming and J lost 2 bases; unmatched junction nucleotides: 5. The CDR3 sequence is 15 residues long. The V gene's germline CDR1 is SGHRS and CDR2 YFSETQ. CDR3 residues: CASSADRGTYNEQFF. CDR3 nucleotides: TGCGCCAGCAGCGCCGACAGGGGCACCTACAATGAGCAGTTCTTC.

CDR3 in amino acids: CASSSMAYTDTQYF. Written as DNA, the CDR3 is TGTGCCAGCAGCTCGATGGCATACACAGATACGCAGTATTTT. The chain recombines TRBV7-8 with TRBJ2-3; D is ambiguous. Germline loops: CDR1 SGHVS, CDR2 FQNEAQ. The V end lost 4 bases, the J end lost 2 bases, and 10 bases lay between the germline ends. There are 14 residues in the CDR3.

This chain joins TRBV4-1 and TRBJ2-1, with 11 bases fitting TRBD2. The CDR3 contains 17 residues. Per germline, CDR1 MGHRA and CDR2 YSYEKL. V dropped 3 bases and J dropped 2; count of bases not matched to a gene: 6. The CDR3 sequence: CASSHQLAGVTYNEQFF. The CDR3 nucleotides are TGCGCCAGCAGCCATCAACTAGCGGGAGTTACCTACAATGAGCAGTTCTTC.

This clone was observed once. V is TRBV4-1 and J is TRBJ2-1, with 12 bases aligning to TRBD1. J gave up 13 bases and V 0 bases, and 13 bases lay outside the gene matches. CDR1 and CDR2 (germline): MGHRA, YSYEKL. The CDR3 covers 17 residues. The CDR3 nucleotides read TGCGCCAGCAGCCAAGATTCCTGGGACAGGGGGCCATTGCGACAGTTCTTC. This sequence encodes CASSQDSWDRGPLRQFF.

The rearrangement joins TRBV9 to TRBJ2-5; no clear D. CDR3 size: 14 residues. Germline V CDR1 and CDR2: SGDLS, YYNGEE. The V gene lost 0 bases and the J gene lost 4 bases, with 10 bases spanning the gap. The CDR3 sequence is CASSVDLRSETQYF. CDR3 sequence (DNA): TGTGCCAGCAGCGTAGATTTGCGTTCAGAGACCCAGTACTTC.

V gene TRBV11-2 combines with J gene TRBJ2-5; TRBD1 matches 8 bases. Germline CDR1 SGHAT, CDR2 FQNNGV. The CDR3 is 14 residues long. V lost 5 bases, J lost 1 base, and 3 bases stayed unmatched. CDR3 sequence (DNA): TGTGCCAGCAGCCCAGGGACAGGCCAAGAGACCCAGTACTTC. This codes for CASSPGTGQETQYF.

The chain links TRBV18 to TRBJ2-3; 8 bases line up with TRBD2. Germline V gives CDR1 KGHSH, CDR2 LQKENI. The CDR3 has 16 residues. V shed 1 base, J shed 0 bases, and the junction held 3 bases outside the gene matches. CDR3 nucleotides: TGTGCCAGCTCACCACAGCGGGAGCCTAGCACAGATACGCAGTATTTT. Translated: CASSPQREPSTDTQYF.

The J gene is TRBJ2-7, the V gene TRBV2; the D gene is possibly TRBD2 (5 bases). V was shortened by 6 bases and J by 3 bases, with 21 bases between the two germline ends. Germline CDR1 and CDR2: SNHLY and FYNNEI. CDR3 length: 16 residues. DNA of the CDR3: TGTGCCAGCAGCGCGGCCGCGGCTAGCAGAAACTACGAGCAGTACTTC. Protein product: CASSAAAASRNYEQYF. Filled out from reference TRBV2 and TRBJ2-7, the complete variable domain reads EPEVTQTPSHQVTQMGQEVILRCVPISNHLYFYWYRQILGQKVEFLVSFYNNEISEKSEIFDDQFSVERPDGSNFTLKIRSTKLEDSAMYFCASSAAAASRNYEQYFGPGTRLTVT.

The CDR3 spells CASSPSSGNTIYF. Written as DNA, the CDR3 is TGTGCCAGCAGTCCGAGCTCTGGAAACACCATATATTTT. V usage is TRBV28 and J usage is TRBJ1-3; no clear D. The CDR3 runs 13 residues. V lost 5 bases, J lost 0 bases, and 5 bases lay in between. CDR1 and CDR2 from the germline V gene are MDHEN and SYDVKM.

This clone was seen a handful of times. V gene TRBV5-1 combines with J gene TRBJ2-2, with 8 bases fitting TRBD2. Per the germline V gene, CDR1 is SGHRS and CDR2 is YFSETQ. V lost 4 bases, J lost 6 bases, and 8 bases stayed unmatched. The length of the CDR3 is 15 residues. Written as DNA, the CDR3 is TGCGCCAGCAGCCCAAGCGGGAGTATCGCCGGGGAGCTGTTTTTT. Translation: CASSPSGSIAGELFF.

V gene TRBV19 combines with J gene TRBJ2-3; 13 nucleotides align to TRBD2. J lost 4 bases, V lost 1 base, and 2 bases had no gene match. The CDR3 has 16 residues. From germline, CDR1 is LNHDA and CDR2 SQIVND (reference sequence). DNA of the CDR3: TGTGCCAGTAGTATAGGAGGACTAGCGGGAGCAGATACGCAGTATTTT. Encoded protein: CASSIGGLAGADTQYF.

CDR3 in amino acids: CASSQTPGSYQAAFF. CDR3 DNA: TGTGCCAGCAGCCAGACTCCAGGGTCGTATCAGGCAGCTTTCTTT. The chain carries TRBV3-1 (or the pseudogene TRBV3-2) and TRBJ1-1, with D maybe TRBD1 (5 bases). Trimming left V 3 bases short and J 10 bases short, with 21 bases between. Germline V CDR1 and CDR2: LGHDT, YNNKEL (reference sequence). The length of the CDR3 is 15 residues.

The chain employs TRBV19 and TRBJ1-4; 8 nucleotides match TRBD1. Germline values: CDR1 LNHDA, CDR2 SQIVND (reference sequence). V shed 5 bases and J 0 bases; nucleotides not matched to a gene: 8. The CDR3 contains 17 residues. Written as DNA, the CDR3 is TGTGCCAGTAGTCGGACAGGGAAGTTTGCAACTAATGAAAAACTGTTTTTT. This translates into CASSRTGKFATNEKLFF.

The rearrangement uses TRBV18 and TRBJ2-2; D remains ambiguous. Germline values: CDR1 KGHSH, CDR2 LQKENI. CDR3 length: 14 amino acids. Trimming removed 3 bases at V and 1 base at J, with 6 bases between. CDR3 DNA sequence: TGTGCCAGCTCACCGGAGAGGAACACCGGGGAGCTGTTTTTT. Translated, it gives CASSPERNTGELFF.

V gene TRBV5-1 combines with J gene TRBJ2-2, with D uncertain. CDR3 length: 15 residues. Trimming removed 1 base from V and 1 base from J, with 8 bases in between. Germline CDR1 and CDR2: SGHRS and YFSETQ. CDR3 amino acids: CASSLYVLNTGELFF. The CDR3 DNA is TGCGCCAGCAGCTTGTATGTACTGAACACCGGGGAGCTGTTTTTT.

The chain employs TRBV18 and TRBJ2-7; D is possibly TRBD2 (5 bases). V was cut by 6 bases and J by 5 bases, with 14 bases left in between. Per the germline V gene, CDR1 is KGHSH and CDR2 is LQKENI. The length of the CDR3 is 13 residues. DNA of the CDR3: TGTGCCAGCTCCCCCAGGAGGTGGAACGAGCAGTACTTC. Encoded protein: CASSPRRWNEQYF. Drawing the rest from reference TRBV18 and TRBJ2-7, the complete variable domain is NAGVMQNPRHLVRRRGQEARLRCSPMKGHSHVYWYRQLPEEGLKFMVYLQKENIIDESGMPKERFSAEFPKEGPSILRIQQVVRGDSAAYFCASSPRRWNEQYFGPGTRLTVT.

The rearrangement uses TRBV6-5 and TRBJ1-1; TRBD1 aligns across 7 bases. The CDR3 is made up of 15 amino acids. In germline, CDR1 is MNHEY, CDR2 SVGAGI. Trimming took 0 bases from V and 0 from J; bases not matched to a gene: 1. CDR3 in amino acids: CASSYSGTVNTEAFF. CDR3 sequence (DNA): TGTGCCAGCAGTTACTCTGGGACAGTGAACACTGAAGCTTTCTTT.

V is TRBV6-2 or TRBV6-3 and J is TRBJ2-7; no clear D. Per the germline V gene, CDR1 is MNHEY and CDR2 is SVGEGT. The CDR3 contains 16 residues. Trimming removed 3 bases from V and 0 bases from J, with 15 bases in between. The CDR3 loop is CASSYVSARSSYEQYF. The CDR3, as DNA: TGTGCCAGCAGTTATGTGTCAGCGAGGAGCTCCTACGAGCAGTACTTC.

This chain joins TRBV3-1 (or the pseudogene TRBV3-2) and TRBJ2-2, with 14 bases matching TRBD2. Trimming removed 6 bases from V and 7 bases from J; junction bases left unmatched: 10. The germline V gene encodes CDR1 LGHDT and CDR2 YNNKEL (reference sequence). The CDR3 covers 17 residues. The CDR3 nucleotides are TGTGCCAGCAGTTCCAGACTAGCGGGAGGGGTCGGCGGGGAGCTGTTTTTT. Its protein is CASSSRLAGGVGGELFF.

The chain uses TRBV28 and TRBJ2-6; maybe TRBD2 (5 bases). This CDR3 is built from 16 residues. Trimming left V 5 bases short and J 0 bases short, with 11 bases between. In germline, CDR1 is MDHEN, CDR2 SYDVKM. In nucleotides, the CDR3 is TGTGCCAGCAGTCCCTCCGGGATCTCTGGGGCCAACGTCCTGACTTTC. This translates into CASSPSGISGANVLTF.

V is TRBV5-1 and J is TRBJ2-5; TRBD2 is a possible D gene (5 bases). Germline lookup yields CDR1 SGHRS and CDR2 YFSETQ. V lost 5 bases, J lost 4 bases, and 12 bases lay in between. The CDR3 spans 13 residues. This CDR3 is CASSYPGGETQYF. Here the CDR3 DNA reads TGCGCCAGCAGTTATCCCGGAGGAGAGACCCAGTACTTC.

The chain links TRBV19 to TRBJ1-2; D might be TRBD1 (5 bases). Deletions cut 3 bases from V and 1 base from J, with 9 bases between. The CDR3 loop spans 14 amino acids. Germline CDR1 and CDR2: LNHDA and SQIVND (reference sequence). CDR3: CASSMAGLNYGYTF. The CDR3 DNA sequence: TGTGCCAGTAGTATGGCGGGACTTAACTATGGCTACACCTTC.

The CDR3 is CASSWAGTDYGYTF. CDR3 bases: TGTGCCAGCAGCTGGGCCGGGACAGACTATGGCTACACCTTC. The rearrangement joins TRBV7-3 to TRBJ1-2, with 7 bases fitting TRBD1. CDR3 length: 14 amino acids. The germline gives CDR1 SGHTA, CDR2 FQGTGA. V shed 4 bases and J 3 bases; nucleotides not matched to a gene: 5. Combining the CDR3 with reference TRBV7-3 and TRBJ1-2 gives the whole variable domain GAGVSQTPSNKVTEKGKYVELRCDPISGHTALYWYRQSLGQGPEFLIYFQGTGAADDSGLPNDRFFAVRPEGSVSTLKIQRTERGDSAVYLCASSWAGTDYGYTFGSGTRLTVV.

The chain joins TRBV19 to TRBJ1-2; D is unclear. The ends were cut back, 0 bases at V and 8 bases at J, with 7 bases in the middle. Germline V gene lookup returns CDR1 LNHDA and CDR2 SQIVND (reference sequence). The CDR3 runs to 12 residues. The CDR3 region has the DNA TGTGCCAGTAGTATAGAACGAGGAGGCTACACCTTC. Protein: CASSIERGGYTF.

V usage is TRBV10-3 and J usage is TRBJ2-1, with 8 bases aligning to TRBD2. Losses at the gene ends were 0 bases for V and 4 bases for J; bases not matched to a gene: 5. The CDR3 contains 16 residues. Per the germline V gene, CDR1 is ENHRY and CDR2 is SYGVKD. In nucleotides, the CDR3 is TGTGCCATCAGTGAGTCGGGTAGCGGGACTTACAATGAGCAGTTCTTC. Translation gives CAISESGSGTYNEQFF.